The 29 T cell receptor beta chains below were found in one sample sequenced in a study of regulatory T cells in long-lasting Graves disease. iRepertoire HTBI primers and Arm-PCR of CDR3 regions built TCR beta libraries. TCRdb itself ran the multiplex PCR reads through MiXCR, one entry per CDR3 protein. The sample shows roughly 250,000 distinct CDR3 sequences, roughly 18% of them seen only once. The time point here: newly diagnosed GD, antithyroid drugs for less than 3 months. With RNA extracted from PBMCs as input, the TCR library was made. These same data were also listed under a study on T cells in Graves' hyperthyroidism and ophthalmopathy.

This material consisted of peripheral blood mononuclear cells (PBMCs), taken at new diagnosis, from a patient treated with antithyroid drugs. These receptors all come from a woman aged 25 to 39 with Graves disease.

This clonotype was detected many times. The rearrangement joins TRBV5-1 to TRBJ2-5; D ambiguous. This CDR3 contains 13 residues. V shed 6 bases and J shed 5 bases, with 14 bases lying between them. Germline values: CDR1 SGHRS, CDR2 YFSETQ. The DNA for the CDR3 is TGCGCCAGCATGACACCGAATGCGGAGACCCAGTACTTC. It specifies CASMTPNAETQYF.

This clonotype appeared a few times. This sequence joins TRBV19 and TRBJ1-2; possibly TRBD1 for D (6 bases). Germline V gene data show CDR1 as LNHDA and CDR2 as SQIVND (reference sequence). The CDR3 runs to 16 residues. Trimming removed 5 bases at V and 8 bases at J, with 24 bases between. This CDR3 reads CASSPVGSQGGQGYTF. For the CDR3, the DNA is TGTGCCAGTAGTCCAGTGGGCTCACAGGGTGGTCAAGGCTACACCTTC. The variable domain in full, completed from reference TRBV19 and TRBJ1-2, reads DGGITQSPKYLFRKEGQNVTLSCEQNLNHDAMYWYRQDPGQGLRLIYYSQIVNDFQKGDIAEGYSVSREKKESFPLTVTSAQKNPTAFYLCASSPVGSQGGQGYTFGSGTRLTVV.

This clonotype was recorded at least ten times. The chain recombines TRBV5-1 with TRBJ2-5; TRBD2 might be the D (6 bases). The CDR3 totals 13 residues. Germline loops: CDR1 SGHRS, CDR2 YFSETQ. V was trimmed by 1 base and J by 5 bases, leaving 9 bases between them. CDR3 region: CASSLSGPETQYF. CDR3 in DNA: TGCGCCAGCAGCTTGAGCGGGCCGGAGACCCAGTACTTC.

This clonotype was seen ten or more times. The J gene is TRBJ1-6, the V gene TRBV20-1, with TRBD1 identical over 9 bases. With V trimmed by 3 bases and J by 0 bases, 9 bases remained unmatched. Germline CDR1 reads DFQATT; CDR2 reads SNEGSKA (reference sequence). The CDR3 is 18 amino acids. The CDR3 DNA is TGCAGTGCTAGGACGAACAGGGGGCTAAGCTCCTATAATTCACCCCTCCACTTT. Translated, it gives CSARTNRGLSSYNSPLHF.

This clonotype was recorded many times. This chain joins TRBV6-2 or TRBV6-3 and TRBJ2-1, with 8 positions matching TRBD2. This CDR3 region has 13 residues. V dropped 7 bases and J dropped 2; count of bases not matched to a gene: 1. CDR1 MNHEY and CDR2 SVGEGT come from the germline V gene. CDR3 in amino acids: CASTGGAYNEQFF. In DNA form, the CDR3 reads TGTGCCAGCACCGGGGGGGCCTACAATGAGCAGTTCTTC.

This clonotype was counted many times. The chain carries TRBV2 and TRBJ2-5; 8 bases align to TRBD2. This CDR3 spans 14 amino acids. V shed 8 bases, J shed 2 bases, and the junction held 7 bases outside the gene matches. Germline V gives CDR1 SNHLY, CDR2 FYNNEI. The CDR3 DNA follows: TGTGCCAGCGGGAAGCGGGGGATGCAAGAGACCCAGTACTTC. As protein: CASGKRGMQETQYF.

In the case of this clonotype: With a far larger clone one base away, a read error is the likely cause. The chain uses TRBV7-9 and TRBJ2-1; 10 bases are a match to TRBD1. J lost 10 bases, V lost 5 bases, and 8 bases had no gene match. The CDR3 consists of 14 residues. Germline values: CDR1 SEHNR, CDR2 FQNEAQ (reference sequence). The DNA for the CDR3 is TGTGCCAGCAGCAGGATGACAGGGGGCTACGAGCAGTTCTTC. Its protein is CASSRMTGGYEQFF.

Ten or more counts support this clonotype. The chain carries TRBV5-1 and TRBJ2-3, with TRBD2 matching 8 bases. Germline V gives CDR1 SGHRS, CDR2 YFSETQ. With V trimmed by 1 base and J by 2 bases, 3 bases remained unmatched. There are 15 residues in the CDR3. DNA for the CDR3: TGCGCCAGCAGCTTGACTAGCGGTTACACAGATACGCAGTATTTT. Translation gives CASSLTSGYTDTQYF. Looking up the rest from reference TRBV5-1 and TRBJ2-3 gives the full variable domain: KAGVTQTPRYLIKTRGQQVTLSCSPISGHRSVSWYQQTPGQGLQFLFEYFSETQRNKGNFPGRFSGRQFSNSRSEMNVSTLELGDSALYLCASSLTSGYTDTQYFGPGTRLTVL.

The V gene is TRBV6-1, the J gene TRBJ1-1; TRBD1 agrees at 12 bases. The CDR3 totals 16 residues. Trimming at V came to 4 bases and at J to 5 bases, leaving 8 bases not matched to a gene. Germline V lookup: CDR1 MNHNS, CDR2 SASEGT. CDR3: CASSVGWDRGQTEAFF. CDR3 bases: TGTGCCAGCAGTGTGGGTTGGGACAGGGGGCAGACTGAAGCTTTCTTT.

This clonotype was detected ten times or more. The chain uses TRBV3-1 and TRBJ2-1; TRBD2 aligns across 15 bases. J lost 4 bases, V lost 1 base, and 11 bases had no gene match. The V gene's germline CDR1 is LGHDT and CDR2 YNNKEL (reference sequence). The CDR3 spans 20 residues. Here the CDR3 reads CASSQGTSGGGRRRYNEQFF. CDR3 nucleotide sequence: TGTGCCAGCAGCCAAGGGACTAGCGGGGGGGGCCGACGACGTTACAATGAGCAGTTCTTC.

The V gene is TRBV25-1, the J gene TRBJ2-2, with no clear D. The CDR3 contains 13 residues. Germline values: CDR1 MGHDK, CDR2 SYGVNS. Trimming pared 8 bases from V and 0 bases from J, leaving 7 bases between. The CDR3 nucleotides read TGTGCCAGCGGCCATCCGAACACCGGGGAGCTGTTTTTT. It translates to CASGHPNTGELFF. Filled out from reference TRBV25-1 and TRBJ2-2, the complete variable domain reads EADIYQTPRYLVIGTGKKITLECSQTMGHDKMYWYQQDPGMELHLIHYSYGVNSTEKGDLSSESTVSRIRTEHFPLTLESARPSHTSQYLCASGHPNTGELFFGEGSRLTVL.

This clonotype was recorded once. A far larger clone is a single base away, which makes a read error likely. This chain joins TRBV6-2 or TRBV6-3 and TRBJ2-7, with D uncertain. The ends were cut back, 8 bases at V and 0 bases at J, with 14 bases in the middle. The CDR3 spans 14 residues. Germline values: CDR1 MNHEY, CDR2 SVGEGT. The CDR3 DNA is TGTGCCAGCGGTTTCGGACGTAGCTCCTACGAGCAGTACTTC. Residues: CASGFGRSSYEQYF.

This clonotype was picked up a small number of times. This chain joins TRBV3-1 and TRBJ2-1; 8 nucleotides line up with TRBD2. The V segment lost 5 bases and the J segment 9 bases; nucleotides outside the gene matches: 9. CDR1 is LGHDT and CDR2 is YNNKEL in the germline V gene (reference sequence). This CDR3 has 14 amino acids. CDR3 DNA: TGTGCCAGCAGCACACCGGGACTAGGGCTTGAGCAGTTCTTC. Translation: CASSTPGLGLEQFF.

This clonotype was seen at least ten times. The V and J genes are TRBV3-1 and TRBJ1-1; D ambiguous. The CDR3 consists of 12 residues. Germline-derived CDR1 and CDR2 are LGHDT and YNNKEL (reference sequence). The ends were cut back, 8 bases at V and 5 bases at J, with 12 bases in the middle. CDR3 protein: CASGSGVTEAFF. For the CDR3, the DNA is TGTGCCAGCGGCTCGGGAGTTACTGAAGCTTTCTTT.

The chain employs TRBV12-3 or TRBV12-4 and TRBJ2-7; 9 nucleotides line up with TRBD1. This CDR3 has 15 residues. Germline trimming cut 3 bases from V and 3 bases from J; bases unmatched to any gene: 6. CDR3 nucleotide sequence: TGTGCCAGCAGTTTCCAGTCGGGACAGGGCTACGAGCAGTACTTC. This encodes CASSFQSGQGYEQYF.

V usage is TRBV11-2 and J usage is TRBJ2-7; no clear D gene. Trimming left V 1 base short and J 0 bases short, with 7 bases between. This CDR3 is 14 amino acids long. The germline V gene encodes CDR1 SGHAT and CDR2 FQNNGV. CDR3 region: CASSLGSSSYEQYF. As DNA, the CDR3 is TGTGCCAGCAGCTTAGGGAGTAGCTCCTACGAGCAGTACTTC.

The chain employs TRBV4-1 and TRBJ1-2; 8 bases match TRBD1. Germline loops: CDR1 MGHRA, CDR2 YSYEKL. CDR3 length equals 16 residues. Trimming removed 6 bases from V and 4 bases from J; junction bases left unmatched: 13. The CDR3 is CASSLKQGGMLYGYTF. The DNA of the CDR3 is TGCGCCAGCAGTTTAAAACAGGGGGGCATGCTCTATGGCTACACCTTC.

The sample holds many counts of this clonotype. V and J are TRBV6-1 and TRBJ1-2; D remains unclear. In germline, CDR1 is MNHNS, CDR2 SASEGT. V shed 3 bases and J shed 2 bases, with 10 bases lying between them. The length of the CDR3 is 14 residues. CDR3 region: CASSENTGNYGYTF. In DNA, the CDR3 is TGTGCCAGCAGTGAGAACACTGGGAACTATGGCTACACCTTC.

This clonotype was seen many times. The V gene is TRBV6-2 or TRBV6-3, the J gene TRBJ2-1, with D uncertain. Germline V lookup: CDR1 MNHEY, CDR2 SVGEGT. V gave up 1 base and J gave up 1 base, with 2 bases separating them. The CDR3 length is 13 residues. CDR3 loop: CASSYFSYNEQFF. The CDR3 nucleotides are TGTGCCAGCAGTTACTTTTCCTACAATGAGCAGTTCTTC.

This clonotype has a count of ten or more. The chain has TRBV12-3 or TRBV12-4 and TRBJ2-7; D unclear. The CDR3 runs 12 residues. The V end lost 2 bases, the J end lost 6 bases, and 8 bases lay between the germline ends. This chain's CDR3 is CASSLRESEQYF. DNA of the CDR3: TGTGCCAGCAGTTTAAGGGAAAGCGAGCAGTACTTC.

The rearrangement links TRBV7-2 to TRBJ1-1, with D perhaps TRBD1 (5 bases). CDR3 size: 13 residues. CDR1 and CDR2 from the germline V gene are SGHTA and FQGNSA. The ends were cut back, 2 bases at V and 5 bases at J, with 9 bases in the middle. CDR3 sequence: CASSLNGATEAFF. CDR3 nucleotides: TGTGCCAGCAGCTTAAATGGGGCGACTGAAGCTTTCTTT. The entire variable domain, with the rest obtained from reference TRBV7-2 and TRBJ1-1, is as follows: GAGVSQSPSNKVTEKGKDVELRCDPISGHTALYWYRQSLGQGLEFLIYFQGNSAPDKSGLPSDRFSAERTGGSVSTLTIQRTQQEDSAVYLCASSLNGATEAFFGQGTRLTVV.

The table lists this clonotype with a count of one. A much larger clone differs by one base, so this may be a read error. The CDR3 DNA is TGTGCCAGCGCAACAGCTTTCCCGTCCTATGGCTACACCTTC. Translated: CASATAFPSYGYTF. The chain links TRBV6-2 or TRBV6-3 to TRBJ1-2; D remains ambiguous. Looked up from germline, CDR1 is MNHEY and CDR2 is SVGEGT. The V end lost 8 bases, the J end lost 4 bases, and 17 bases lay between the germline ends. The CDR3 totals 14 residues.

This chain uses TRBV10-2 with TRBJ2-1, with D hard to call. The V end lost 3 bases, the J end lost 10 bases, and 10 bases lay between the germline ends. The V gene's germline CDR1 is WSHSY and CDR2 SAAADI. This CDR3 region has 12 residues. CDR3 sequence: CASSEWQDEQFF. The CDR3 nucleotides read TGCGCCAGCAGTGAATGGCAAGACGAGCAGTTCTTC.

This clonotype was picked up many times. The V gene is TRBV7-9, the J gene TRBJ1-5; TRBD1 is a possible D gene (5 bases). CDR1 and CDR2 from the germline V gene are SEHNR and FQNEAQ (reference sequence). With 4 bases removed from V and 6 bases from J, the gap between germline ends came to 19 bases. This CDR3 comprises 16 residues. Here the CDR3 reads CASSSIQEGNLQPQHF. CDR3 DNA sequence: TGTGCCAGCAGCTCCATCCAAGAGGGGAATCTTCAGCCCCAGCATTTT.

This sequence joins TRBV20-1 and TRBJ2-4, with 11 bases aligning to TRBD1. Germline V gene lookup returns CDR1 DFQATT and CDR2 SNEGSKA (reference sequence). After removal of 6 bases from V and 2 bases from J, the junction contained 12 bases not matched to a gene. The CDR3 loop spans 17 amino acids. CDR3 nucleotides: TGCAGTGCCAAGGGACAGGGGGTGAGGTTATCCAAAAACATTCAGTACTTC. Amino acid sequence: CSAKGQGVRLSKNIQYF.

This clonotype was observed many times. The chain uses TRBV12-3 or TRBV12-4 and TRBJ2-7, with TRBD2 matching 13 bases. The CDR3 runs 14 residues. Trimming removed 8 bases from V and 2 bases from J; junction bases left unmatched: 3. The chain's CDR3 is CASGTSGVTYEQYF. The CDR3 DNA follows: TGTGCCAGCGGGACTAGCGGGGTTACCTACGAGCAGTACTTC.

The V and J genes are TRBV7-3 and TRBJ1-6, with D possibly TRBD1 on 6 matching bases. Germline CDR1 is SGHTA and CDR2 is FQGTGA. Trimming removed 0 bases at V and 11 bases at J, with 11 bases between. This CDR3 contains 14 residues. CDR3 in amino acids: CASSLTRGSAPLHF. CDR3 DNA: TGTGCCAGCAGCTTAACCAGGGGTAGTGCACCCCTCCACTTT.

This clonotype was observed at least ten times. The chain recombines TRBV6-1 with TRBJ1-2; D is unresolved. CDR1 is MNHNS and CDR2 is SASEGT in the germline V gene. The V gene lost 1 base and the J gene lost 0 bases, with 6 bases spanning the gap. The CDR3 totals 14 residues. This CDR3 is CASSEVRANYGYTF. The CDR3 DNA reads TGTGCCAGCAGTGAAGTAAGAGCTAACTATGGCTACACCTTC.

V usage is TRBV7-8 and J usage is TRBJ2-1; 9 bases align to TRBD2. Germline lookup yields CDR1 SGHVS and CDR2 FQNEAQ. The junction had 10 bases not matched to a gene; V was cut back by 0 bases and J by 7 bases. The CDR3 covers 17 residues. CDR3 coding DNA: TGTGCCAGCAGCTTAGCAGCTAGCGGGGCCTCATCTAATGAGCAGTTCTTC. Translating it yields CASSLAASGASSNEQFF.